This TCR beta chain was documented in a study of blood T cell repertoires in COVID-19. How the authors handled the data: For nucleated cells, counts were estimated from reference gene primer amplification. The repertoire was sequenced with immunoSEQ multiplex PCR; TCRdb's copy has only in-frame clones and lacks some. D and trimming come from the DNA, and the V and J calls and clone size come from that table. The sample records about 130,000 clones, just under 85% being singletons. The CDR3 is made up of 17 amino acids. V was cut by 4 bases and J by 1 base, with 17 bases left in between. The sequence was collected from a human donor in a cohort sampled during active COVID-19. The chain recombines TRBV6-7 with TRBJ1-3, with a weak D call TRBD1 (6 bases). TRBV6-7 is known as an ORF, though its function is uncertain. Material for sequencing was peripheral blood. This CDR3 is CASSFPDREESGNTIYF. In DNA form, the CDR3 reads TGTGCCAGCAGTTTTCCGGACAGAGAAGAATCTGGAAACACCATATATTTT.